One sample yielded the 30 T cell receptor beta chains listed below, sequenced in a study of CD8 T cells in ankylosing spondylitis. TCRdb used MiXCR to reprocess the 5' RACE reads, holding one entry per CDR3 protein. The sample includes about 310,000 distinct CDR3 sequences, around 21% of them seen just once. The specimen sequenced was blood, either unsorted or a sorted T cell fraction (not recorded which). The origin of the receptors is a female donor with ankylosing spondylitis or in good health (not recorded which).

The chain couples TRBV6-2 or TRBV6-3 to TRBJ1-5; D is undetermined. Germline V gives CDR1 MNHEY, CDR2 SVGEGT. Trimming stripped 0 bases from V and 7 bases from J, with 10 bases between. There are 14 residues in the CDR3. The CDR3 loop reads CASSYSMASQPQHF. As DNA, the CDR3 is TGTGCCAGCAGTTACTCAATGGCCAGCCAGCCCCAGCATTTT.

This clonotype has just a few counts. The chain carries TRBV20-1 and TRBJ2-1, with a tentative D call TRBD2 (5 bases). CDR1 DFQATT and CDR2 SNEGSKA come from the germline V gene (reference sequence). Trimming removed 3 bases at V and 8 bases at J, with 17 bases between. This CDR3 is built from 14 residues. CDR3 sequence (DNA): TGCAGTGCTAGTTCCGGACTCAAAGCCGATGAGCAGTTCTTC. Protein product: CSASSGLKADEQFF.

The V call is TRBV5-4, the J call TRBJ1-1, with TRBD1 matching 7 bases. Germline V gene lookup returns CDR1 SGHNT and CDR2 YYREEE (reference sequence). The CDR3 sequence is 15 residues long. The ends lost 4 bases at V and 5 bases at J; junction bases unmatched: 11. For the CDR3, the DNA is TGTGCCAGCAGCATAAAGACAGGGAGGCGTACTGAAGCTTTCTTT. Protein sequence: CASSIKTGRRTEAFF. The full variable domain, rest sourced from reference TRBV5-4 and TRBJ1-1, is ETGVTQSPTHLIKTRGQQVTLRCSSQSGHNTVSWYQQALGQGPQFIFQYYREEENGRGNFPPRFSGLQFPNYSSELNVNALELDDSALYLCASSIKTGRRTEAFFGQGTRLTVV.

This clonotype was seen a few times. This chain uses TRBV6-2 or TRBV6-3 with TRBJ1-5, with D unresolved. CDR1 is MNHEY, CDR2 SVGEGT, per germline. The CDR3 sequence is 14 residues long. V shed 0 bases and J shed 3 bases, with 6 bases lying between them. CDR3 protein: CASSYSNLNQPQHF. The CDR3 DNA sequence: TGTGCCAGCAGTTACTCGAACCTCAATCAGCCCCAGCATTTT.

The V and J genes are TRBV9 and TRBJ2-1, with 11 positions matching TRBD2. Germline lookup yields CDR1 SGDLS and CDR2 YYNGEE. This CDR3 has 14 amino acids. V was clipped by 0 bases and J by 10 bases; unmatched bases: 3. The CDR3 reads CASSVELAGVEQFF. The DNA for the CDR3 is TGTGCCAGCAGCGTAGAACTAGCGGGAGTGGAGCAGTTCTTC.

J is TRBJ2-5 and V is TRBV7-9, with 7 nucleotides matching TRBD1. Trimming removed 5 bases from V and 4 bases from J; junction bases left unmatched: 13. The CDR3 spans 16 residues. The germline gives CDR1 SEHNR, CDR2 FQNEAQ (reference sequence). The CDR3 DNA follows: TGTGCCAGCAGCCCCGCCAGGGGGAGTCGGGGAGAGACCCAGTACTTC. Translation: CASSPARGSRGETQYF.

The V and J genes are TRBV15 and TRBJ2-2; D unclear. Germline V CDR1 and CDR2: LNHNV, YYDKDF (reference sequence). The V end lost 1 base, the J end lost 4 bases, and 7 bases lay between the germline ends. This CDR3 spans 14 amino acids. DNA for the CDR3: TGTGCCACCAGCAGAGTCGTTCTCACCGGGGAGCTGTTTTTT. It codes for CATSRVVLTGELFF.

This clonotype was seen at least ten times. Here the CDR3 DNA reads TGTGCCAGCCAGGGGCCCGAGGCGAATTCACCCCTCCACTTT. This codes for CASQGPEANSPLHF. The rearrangement joins TRBV12-3 or TRBV12-4 to TRBJ1-6; a possible D gene is TRBD1 (6 bases). The CDR3 extends over 14 amino acids. V lost 8 bases, J lost 7 bases, and 15 bases lay in between.

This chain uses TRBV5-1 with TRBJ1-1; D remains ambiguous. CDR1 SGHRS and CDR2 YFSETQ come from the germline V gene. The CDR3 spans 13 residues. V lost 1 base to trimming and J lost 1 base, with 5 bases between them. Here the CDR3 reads CASSLPKNTEAFF. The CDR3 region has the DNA TGCGCCAGCAGCTTGCCCAAGAACACTGAAGCTTTCTTT.

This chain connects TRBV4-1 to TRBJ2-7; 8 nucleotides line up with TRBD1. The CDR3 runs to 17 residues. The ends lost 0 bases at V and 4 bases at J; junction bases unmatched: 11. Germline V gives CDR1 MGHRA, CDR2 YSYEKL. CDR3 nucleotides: TGCGCCAGCAGCCAAGAGCCAAGGCAGGGGGCGCAGTACGAGCAGTACTTC. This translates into CASSQEPRQGAQYEQYF.

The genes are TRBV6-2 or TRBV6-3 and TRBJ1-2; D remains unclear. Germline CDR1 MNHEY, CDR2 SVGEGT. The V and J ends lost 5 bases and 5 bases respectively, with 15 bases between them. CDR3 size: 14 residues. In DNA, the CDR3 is TGTGCCAGCAGTCTCGCGGAGGCCTATTATGGCTACACCTTC. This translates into CASSLAEAYYGYTF.

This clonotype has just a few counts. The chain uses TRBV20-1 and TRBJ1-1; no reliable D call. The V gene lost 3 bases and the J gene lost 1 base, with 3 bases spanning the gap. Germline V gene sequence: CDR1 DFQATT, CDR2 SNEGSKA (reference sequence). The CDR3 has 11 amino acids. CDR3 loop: CSASKNTEAFF. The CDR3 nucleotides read TGCAGTGCTAGTAAGAACACTGAAGCTTTCTTT.

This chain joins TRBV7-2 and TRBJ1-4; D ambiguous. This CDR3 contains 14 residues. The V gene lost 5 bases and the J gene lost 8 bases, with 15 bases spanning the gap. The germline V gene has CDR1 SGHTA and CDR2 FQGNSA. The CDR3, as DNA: TGTGCCAGCAGCCTTTTGGCTGGGAACGAAAAACTGTTTTTT. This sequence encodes CASSLLAGNEKLFF.

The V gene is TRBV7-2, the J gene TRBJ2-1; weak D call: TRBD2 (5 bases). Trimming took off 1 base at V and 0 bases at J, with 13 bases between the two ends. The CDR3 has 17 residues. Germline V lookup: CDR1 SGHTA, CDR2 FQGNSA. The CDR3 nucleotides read TGTGCCAGCAGCTTAGTTCCGGGAAAGAGCTCCTACAATGAGCAGTTCTTC. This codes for CASSLVPGKSSYNEQFF.

CDR3 nucleotide sequence: TGTGCCAGCAGTTCCCTGCCCAACAGGCCTAGATCCTACAATGAGCAGTTCTTC. Protein: CASSSLPNRPRSYNEQFF. V and J are TRBV28 and TRBJ2-1; perhaps TRBD1 as D (5 bases). The CDR3 is 18 amino acids. V was pared by 4 bases and J by 1 base, with 20 bases between. Germline V CDR1 and CDR2: MDHEN, SYDVKM.

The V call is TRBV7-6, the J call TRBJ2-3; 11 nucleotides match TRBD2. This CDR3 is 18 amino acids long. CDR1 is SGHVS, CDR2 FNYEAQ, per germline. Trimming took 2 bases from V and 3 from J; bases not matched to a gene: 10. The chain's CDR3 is CASSLLVRGLAATDTQYF. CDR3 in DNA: TGTGCCAGCAGCTTACTCGTCCGGGGACTAGCGGCTACAGATACGCAGTATTTT.

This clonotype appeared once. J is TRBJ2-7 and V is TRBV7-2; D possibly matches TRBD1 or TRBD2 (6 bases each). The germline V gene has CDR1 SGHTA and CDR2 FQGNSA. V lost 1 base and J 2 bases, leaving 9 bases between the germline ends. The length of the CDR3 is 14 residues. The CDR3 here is CASSLDGGPYEQYF. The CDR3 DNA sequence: TGTGCCAGCAGCTTAGATGGGGGGCCCTACGAGCAGTACTTC.

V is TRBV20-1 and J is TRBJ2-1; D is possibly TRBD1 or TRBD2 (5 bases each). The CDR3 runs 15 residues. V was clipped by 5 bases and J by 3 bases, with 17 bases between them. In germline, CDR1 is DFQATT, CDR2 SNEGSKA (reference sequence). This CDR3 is CSAVRGPGLYNEQFF. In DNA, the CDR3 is TGCAGTGCTGTGAGGGGACCGGGGCTCTACAATGAGCAGTTCTTC.

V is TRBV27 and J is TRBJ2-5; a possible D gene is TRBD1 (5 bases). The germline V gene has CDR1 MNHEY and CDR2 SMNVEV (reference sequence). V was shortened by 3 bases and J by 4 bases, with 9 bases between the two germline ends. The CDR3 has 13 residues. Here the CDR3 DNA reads TGTGCCAGCAGTTTCGACAGAAGAGAGACCCAGTACTTC. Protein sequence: CASSFDRRETQYF.

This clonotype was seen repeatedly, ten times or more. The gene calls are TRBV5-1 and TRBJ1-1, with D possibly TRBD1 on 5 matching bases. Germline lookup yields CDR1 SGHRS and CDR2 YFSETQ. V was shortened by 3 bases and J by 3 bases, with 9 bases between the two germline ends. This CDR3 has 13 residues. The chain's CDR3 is CASSYKGDTEAFF. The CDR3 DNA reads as TGCGCCAGCAGCTACAAAGGGGACACTGAAGCTTTCTTT.

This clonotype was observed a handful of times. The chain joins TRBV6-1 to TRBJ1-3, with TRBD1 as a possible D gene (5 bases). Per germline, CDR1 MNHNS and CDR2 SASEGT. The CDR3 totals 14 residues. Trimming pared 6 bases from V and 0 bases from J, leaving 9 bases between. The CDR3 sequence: CASRQESSGNTIYF. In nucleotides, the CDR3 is TGTGCCAGCAGACAGGAGAGCTCTGGAAACACCATATATTTT.

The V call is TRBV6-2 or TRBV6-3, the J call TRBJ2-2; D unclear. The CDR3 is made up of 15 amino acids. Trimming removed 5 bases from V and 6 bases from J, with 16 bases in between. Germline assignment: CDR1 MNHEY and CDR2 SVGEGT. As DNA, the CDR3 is TGTGCCAGCAGTGAGCACAAAACCCCACCCGGGGAGCTGTTTTTT. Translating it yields CASSEHKTPPGELFF.

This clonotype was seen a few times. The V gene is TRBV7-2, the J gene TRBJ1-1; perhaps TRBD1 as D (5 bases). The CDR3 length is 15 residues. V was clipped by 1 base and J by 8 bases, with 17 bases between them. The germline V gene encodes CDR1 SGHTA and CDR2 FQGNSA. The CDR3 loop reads CASSLVRGTAGEAFF. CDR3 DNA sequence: TGTGCCAGCAGCTTAGTGAGGGGTACAGCCGGAGAAGCTTTCTTT.

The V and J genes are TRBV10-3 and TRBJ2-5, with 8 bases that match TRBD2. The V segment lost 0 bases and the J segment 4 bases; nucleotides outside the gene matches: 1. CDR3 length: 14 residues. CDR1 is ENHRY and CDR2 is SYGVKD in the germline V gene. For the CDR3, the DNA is TGTGCCATCAGTGAGTCTCGGGGGGGAGAGACCCAGTACTTC. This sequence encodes CAISESRGGETQYF.

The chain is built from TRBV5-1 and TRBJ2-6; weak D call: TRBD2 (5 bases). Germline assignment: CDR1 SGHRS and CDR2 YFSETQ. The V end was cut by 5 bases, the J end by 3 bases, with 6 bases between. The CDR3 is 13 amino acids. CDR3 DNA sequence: TGCGCCAGCAGGAGGGTTGGGGCCAACGTCCTGACTTTC. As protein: CASRRVGANVLTF.

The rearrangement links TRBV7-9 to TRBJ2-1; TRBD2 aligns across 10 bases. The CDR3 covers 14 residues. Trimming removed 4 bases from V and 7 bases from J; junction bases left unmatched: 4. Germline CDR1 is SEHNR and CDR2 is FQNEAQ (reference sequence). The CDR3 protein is CASSSSGSGNEQFF. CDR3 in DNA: TGTGCCAGCAGCTCTAGCGGGAGCGGGAATGAGCAGTTCTTC.

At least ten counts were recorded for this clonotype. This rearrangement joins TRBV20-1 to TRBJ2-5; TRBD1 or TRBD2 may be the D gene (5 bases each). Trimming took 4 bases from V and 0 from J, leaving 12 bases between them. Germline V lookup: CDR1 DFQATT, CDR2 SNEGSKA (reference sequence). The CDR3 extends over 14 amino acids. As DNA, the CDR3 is TGCAGTGCTACTCCTGGGACCGACCAAGAGACCCAGTACTTC. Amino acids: CSATPGTDQETQYF.

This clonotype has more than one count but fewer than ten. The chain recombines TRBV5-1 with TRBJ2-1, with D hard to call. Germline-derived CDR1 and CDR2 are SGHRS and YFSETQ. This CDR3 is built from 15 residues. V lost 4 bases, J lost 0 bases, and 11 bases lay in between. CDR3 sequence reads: CASSRSPSSYNEQFF. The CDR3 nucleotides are TGCGCCAGCAGCCGTAGCCCGAGCTCCTACAATGAGCAGTTCTTC.

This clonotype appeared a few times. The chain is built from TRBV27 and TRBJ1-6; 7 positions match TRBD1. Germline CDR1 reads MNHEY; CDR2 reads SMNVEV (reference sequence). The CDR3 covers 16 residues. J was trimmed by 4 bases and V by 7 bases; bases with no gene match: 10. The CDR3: CASNPTGADYNSPLHF. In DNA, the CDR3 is TGTGCCAGCAATCCCACAGGGGCCGATTATAATTCACCCCTCCACTTT.

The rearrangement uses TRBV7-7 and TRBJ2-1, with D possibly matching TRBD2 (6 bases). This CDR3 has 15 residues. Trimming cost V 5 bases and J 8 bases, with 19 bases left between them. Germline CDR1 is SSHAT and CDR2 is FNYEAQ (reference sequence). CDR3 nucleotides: TGTGCCAGCAGCCCCGGGTCGGCGGGACTGGATGAGCAGTTCTTC. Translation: CASSPGSAGLDEQFF.